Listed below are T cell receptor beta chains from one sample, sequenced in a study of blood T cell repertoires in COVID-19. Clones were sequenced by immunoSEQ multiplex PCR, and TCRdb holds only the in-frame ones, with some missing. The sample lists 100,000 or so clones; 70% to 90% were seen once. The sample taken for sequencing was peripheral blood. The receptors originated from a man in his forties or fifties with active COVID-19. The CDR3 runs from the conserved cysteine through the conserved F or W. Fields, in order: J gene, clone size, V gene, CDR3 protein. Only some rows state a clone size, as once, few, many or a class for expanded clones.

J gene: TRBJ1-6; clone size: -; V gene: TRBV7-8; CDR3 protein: CASSPGDRGNSPLHF
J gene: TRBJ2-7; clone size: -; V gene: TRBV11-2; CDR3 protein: CASSSQGQGTYEQYF
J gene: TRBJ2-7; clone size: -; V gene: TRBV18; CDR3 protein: CASSPRTGSYEQYF
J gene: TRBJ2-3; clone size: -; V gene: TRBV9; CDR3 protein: CASSRDFTDTQYF
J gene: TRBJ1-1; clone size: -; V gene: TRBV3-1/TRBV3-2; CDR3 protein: CASSPDTGEAFF
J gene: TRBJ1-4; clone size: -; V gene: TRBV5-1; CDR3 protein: CASSHGGYEKLFF
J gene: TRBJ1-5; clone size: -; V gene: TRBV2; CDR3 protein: CASSRQNQPQHF
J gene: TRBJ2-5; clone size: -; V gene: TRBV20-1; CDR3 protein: CSARRVETQYF
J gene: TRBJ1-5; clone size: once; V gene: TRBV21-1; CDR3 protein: CASPAGRNQPQHF
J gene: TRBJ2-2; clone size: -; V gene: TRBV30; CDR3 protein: CARRRGYTGELFF
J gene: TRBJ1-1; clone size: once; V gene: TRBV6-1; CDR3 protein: CASSEGGGQGLVFF
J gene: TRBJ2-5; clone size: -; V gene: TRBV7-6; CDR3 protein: CASSSAGETQYF
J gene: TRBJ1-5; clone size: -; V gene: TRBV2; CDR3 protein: CASRRTVNQPQHF
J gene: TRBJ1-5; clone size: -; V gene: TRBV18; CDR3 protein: CASSPSGGRNQPQHF
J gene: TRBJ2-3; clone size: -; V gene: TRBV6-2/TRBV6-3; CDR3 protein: CASSYGAGSSTDTQYF
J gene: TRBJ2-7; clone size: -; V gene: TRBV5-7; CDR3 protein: CASSPHHRNEQYF
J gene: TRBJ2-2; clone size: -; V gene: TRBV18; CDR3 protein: CASSRSGNTGELFF
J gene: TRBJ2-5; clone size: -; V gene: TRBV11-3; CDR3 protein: CASSLQGQETQYF
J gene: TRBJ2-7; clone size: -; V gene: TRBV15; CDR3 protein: CATSRGGQTYEQYF
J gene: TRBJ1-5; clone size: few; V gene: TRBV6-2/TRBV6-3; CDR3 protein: CASSSLDRSYQPQHF
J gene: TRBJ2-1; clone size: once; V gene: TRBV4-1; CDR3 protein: CASSQEPSNEQFF
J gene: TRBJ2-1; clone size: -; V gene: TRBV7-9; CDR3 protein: CASSLAGGAGNEQFF
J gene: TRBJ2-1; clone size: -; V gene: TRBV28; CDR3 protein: CASWAAGSSSYNEQFF
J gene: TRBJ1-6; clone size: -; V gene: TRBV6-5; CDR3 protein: CASSYSDLSGVTPLHF
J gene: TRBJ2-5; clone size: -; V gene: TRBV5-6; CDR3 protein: CASSSGTGNQETQYF
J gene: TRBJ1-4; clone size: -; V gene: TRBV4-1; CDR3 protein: CASSQTGGGATNEKLFF
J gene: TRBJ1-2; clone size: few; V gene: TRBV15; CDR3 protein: CATSRPDRGEDGYTF
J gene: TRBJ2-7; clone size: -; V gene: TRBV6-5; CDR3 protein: CASRWGQGYEQYF
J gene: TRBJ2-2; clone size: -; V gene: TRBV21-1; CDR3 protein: CASSNTGSAGELFF
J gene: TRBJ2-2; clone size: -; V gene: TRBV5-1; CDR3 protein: CASSQTGYTGELFF
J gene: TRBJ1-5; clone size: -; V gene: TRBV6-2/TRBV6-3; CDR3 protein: CASSQTQGIGQPQHF
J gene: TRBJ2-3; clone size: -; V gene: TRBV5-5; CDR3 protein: CASSLERGGDTQYF
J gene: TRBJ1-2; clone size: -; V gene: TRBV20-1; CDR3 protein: CSASTVLGYTF
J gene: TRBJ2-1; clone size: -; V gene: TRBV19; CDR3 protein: CASKPESSYNEQFF
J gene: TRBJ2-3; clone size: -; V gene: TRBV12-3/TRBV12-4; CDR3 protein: CASSLRVTDTQYF
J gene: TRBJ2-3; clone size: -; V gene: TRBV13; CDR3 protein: CASSRNGVRADTQYF
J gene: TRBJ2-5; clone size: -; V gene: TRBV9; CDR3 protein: CASSTRGGDKETQYF
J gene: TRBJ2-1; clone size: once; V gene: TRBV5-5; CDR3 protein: CASSLDSGGSNEQFF
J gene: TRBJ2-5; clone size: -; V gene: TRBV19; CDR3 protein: CASSIGGAGETQYF
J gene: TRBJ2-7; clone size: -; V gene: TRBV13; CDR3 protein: CASSLGGKGSYEQYF
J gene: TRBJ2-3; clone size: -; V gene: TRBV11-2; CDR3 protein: CASSLEGRQGWSTDTQYF
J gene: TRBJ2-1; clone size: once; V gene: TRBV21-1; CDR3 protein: CASSKGIRISYNEQFF
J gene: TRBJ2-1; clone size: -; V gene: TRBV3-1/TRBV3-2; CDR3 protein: CASSPTETGVNEQFF